This T cell receptor (beta chain) was documented in a study of blood T cells in healthy people across ages. The CDR3 totals 13 residues. V lost 6 bases to trimming and J lost 6 bases; unmatched junction nucleotides: 4. CDR1 is SNHLY, CDR2 FYNNEI, per germline. Staff drew roughly 10 milliliters of peripheral blood from each donor. Primers used in a second PCR of about 7 to 11 cycles were a sample-barcoded 5' primer and a J-beta primer mix. TCRdb passed the 5' RACE reads through MiXCR, listing each CDR3 protein once. The repertoire holds about 750,000 distinct CDR3 sequences, with approximately 55% as singletons.

The chain joins TRBV2 to TRBJ1-5, with 8 bases aligning to TRBD1. The receptor was derived from an elderly man in good health. Source material: blood. The DNA of the CDR3 is TGTGCCAGCAGAGGACAGGGAGGTCAGCCCCAGCATTTT. Protein: CASRGQGGQPQHF.